This T cell receptor beta chain was documented in a study of cytomegalovirus exposure and HLA in healthy donors. Turning to the study itself: Among several hundred genotyped donors, around 77% fell in the Caucasian-associated ancestry cluster. Overall study results and limits: Cytomegalovirus status, reportedly, was diagnosed with high specificity and sensitivity by the classifier.

The V gene's germline CDR1 is LGHNA and CDR2 YNFKEQ. Trimming cost V 6 bases and J 2 bases; bases outside gene matches: 10. The CDR3 loop spans 17 amino acids. Concerning this clone itself: Its specificity is unknown.

The PCR contained 60 Vbeta and 13 Jbeta primers. This table comes from immunoSEQ multiplex PCR, and its TCRdb copy is limited to in-frame clones, with some not included. There are 150,000 to 160,000 clones in the sample; around 81% occur only once, and 5.6% lies in the top ten. The clonotype comes from a woman in her thirties or forties in good health and CMV-seropositive. The material sequenced was PBMCs. The J gene is TRBJ2-1, the V gene TRBV4-2; 10 bases match TRBD2. The CDR3 DNA is TGTGCCAGCAGACCCTCCTTCGGGACTAGCGCCTACAATGAGCAGTTCTTC. It yields the protein CASRPSFGTSAYNEQFF.